A selection of T cell receptor beta chains follows, all from one sample in a study of blood T cell repertoires in COVID-19. The table came from immunoSEQ multiplex PCR; TCRdb's copy has only in-frame clones and leaves some out. This table has around 450,000 clones, 70% to 90% appearing once. The sample consisted of PBMCs or T cells enriched from blood (not recorded which). The receptors originated from a woman aged 18-29 years with acute COVID-19. Both conserved end residues are part of each CDR3.

TRBV14	TRBJ2-3	CASSPWTSGDTQYF
TRBV2	TRBJ2-5	CASSQLGSGQETQYF
TRBV19	TRBJ1-5	CASSEGIGQPQHF
TRBV2	TRBJ2-3	CASPPTHRAGATDTQYF
TRBV5-1	TRBJ2-7	CASTLDRDEQYF
TRBV19	TRBJ2-3	CASSISPDTQYF
TRBV25-1	TRBJ1-1	CASSARAEAFF
TRBV6-5	TRBJ2-1	CASSYVGEGVNEQFF
TRBV7-8	TRBJ1-6	CASSLAGTGESPLHF
TRBV4-3	TRBJ1-1	CASSQSSMNTEAFF
TRBV6-2/TRBV6-3	TRBJ2-6	CASSPPTVTSGANVLTF
TRBV7-9	TRBJ2-3	CASSTRTGDTDTQYF
TRBV27	TRBJ1-2	CASSRPGSNYGYTF
TRBV7-3	TRBJ2-3	CASSTLAGGTDTQYF
TRBV16	TRBJ2-1	CASSQAGDNEQFF
TRBV9	TRBJ1-1	CASSPGHALNTEAFF
TRBV4-3	TRBJ2-7	CASSQDWRVAYEQYF
TRBV5-5	TRBJ1-4	CASSLAGALNEKLFF